The present T cell receptor (beta chain) was sequenced within a study of blood T cells in healthy people across ages. Study in general: Every two T cells gave about one barcoded beta molecule via template switching.

Germline CDR1 DFQATT, CDR2 SNEGSKA (reference sequence). The J segment lost 0 bases and the V segment lost 5 bases, leaving 14 bases of the junction unmatched. CDR3 length equals 18 residues. Study-wide results and caveats: Possibly, changes in expanded clonotypes were confounded because donor CMV status was unknown. A greater number of naive CD4+ cells and higher diversity distinguished long-lived donors from aged donors.

Together with a sample-barcoded 5' primer, a J-beta primer mix was included in a second PCR lasting roughly 6 to 12 cycles. Unique molecular identifiers of 12 random nucleotides labeled each cDNA. MiXCR was run by TCRdb on the 5' RACE reads, yielding one entry per CDR3 protein. The sample consists of 1,300,000 or so distinct CDR3 sequences, roughly 59% of them appearing once. A word on this clonotype: What it recognizes is unknown.

The genes are TRBV20-1 and TRBJ2-5; 11 positions match TRBD2. This receptor was obtained from a man younger than 35 in good health. The source material was blood. The CDR3 loop is CSAVRGLAGGEYQETQYF. The CDR3, as DNA: TGCAGTGCTGTCCGGGGCCTAGCGGGGGGCGAGTACCAAGAGACCCAGTACTTC.